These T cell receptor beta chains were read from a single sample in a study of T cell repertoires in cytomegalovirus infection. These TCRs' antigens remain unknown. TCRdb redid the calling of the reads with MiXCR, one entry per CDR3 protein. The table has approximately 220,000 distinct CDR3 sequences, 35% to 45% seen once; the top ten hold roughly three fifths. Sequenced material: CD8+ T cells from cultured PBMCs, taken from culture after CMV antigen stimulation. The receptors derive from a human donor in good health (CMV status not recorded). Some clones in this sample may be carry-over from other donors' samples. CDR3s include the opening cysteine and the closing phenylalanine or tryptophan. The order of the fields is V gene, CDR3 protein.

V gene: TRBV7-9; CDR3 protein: CASSGERGPYEQYF
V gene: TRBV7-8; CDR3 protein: CASSTYPGVQETQYF
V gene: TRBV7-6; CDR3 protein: CASSAGGGYGYTF
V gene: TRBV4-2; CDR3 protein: CASSQFYGTSSSYEQYF
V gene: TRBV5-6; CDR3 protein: CASSLEHSNSPLHF
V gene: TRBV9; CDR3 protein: CASSAGPSSYEQYF
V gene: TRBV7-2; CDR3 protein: CASSLIAESTEAFF
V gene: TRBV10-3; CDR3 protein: CAISEGGSDQPQHF
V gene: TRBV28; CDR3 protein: CASSLSGGEGNTIYF
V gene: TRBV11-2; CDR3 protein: CASSPGTLKGELFF
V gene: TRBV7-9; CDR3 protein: CASSFPGDSYEQYF
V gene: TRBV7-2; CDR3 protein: CASSEAGYIQYF
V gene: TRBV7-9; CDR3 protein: CASSLADRDRDYGYTF
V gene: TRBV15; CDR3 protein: CATSREEGAGANVLTF
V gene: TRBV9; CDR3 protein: CASSAGLGSSYEQYF
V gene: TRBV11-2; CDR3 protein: CASSPGQGWDTGELFF
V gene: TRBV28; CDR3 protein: CASSSRNRGRDNEQFF
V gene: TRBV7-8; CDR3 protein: CASSLGAGGNQPQHF
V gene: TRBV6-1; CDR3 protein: CASKTGTGGTYEQYF
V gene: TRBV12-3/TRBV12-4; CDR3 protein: CASSPERDLQETQYF
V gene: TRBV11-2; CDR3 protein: CASSLSAGPFYEQYF
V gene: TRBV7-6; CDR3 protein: CASSFGGADTQYF
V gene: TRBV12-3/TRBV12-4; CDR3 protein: CASSLIWVDAGSTEAFF
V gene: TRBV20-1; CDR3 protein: CSAPGSGNTIYF
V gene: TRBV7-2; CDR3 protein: CASSLAPWQRYGYEQYF
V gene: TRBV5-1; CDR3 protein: CASSWDRWASPQYF
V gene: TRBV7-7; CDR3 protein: CASSSTGNRQETQYF
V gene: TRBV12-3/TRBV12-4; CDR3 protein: CASSLPLDYTGEQFF
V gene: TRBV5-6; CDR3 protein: CASSLAEHRNTEAFF
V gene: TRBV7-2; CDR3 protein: CASSLGARSTEAFF
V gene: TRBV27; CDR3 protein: CASSLSLAASTDTQYF
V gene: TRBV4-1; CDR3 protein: CASSQALRLDRGEKLFF
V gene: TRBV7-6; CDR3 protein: CASSLGDGNRPQHF
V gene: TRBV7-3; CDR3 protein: CASSSPDEPSGHNEQFF
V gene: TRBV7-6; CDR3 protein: CASSLPLAGKAYNEQFF
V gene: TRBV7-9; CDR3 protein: CASSPRSGSTDTQYF
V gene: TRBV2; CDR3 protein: CASSEAPFGQLRGGELFF
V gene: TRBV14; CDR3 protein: CASSQGRGHNEQFF
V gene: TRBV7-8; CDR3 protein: CASSLLGTGSHYEQYF